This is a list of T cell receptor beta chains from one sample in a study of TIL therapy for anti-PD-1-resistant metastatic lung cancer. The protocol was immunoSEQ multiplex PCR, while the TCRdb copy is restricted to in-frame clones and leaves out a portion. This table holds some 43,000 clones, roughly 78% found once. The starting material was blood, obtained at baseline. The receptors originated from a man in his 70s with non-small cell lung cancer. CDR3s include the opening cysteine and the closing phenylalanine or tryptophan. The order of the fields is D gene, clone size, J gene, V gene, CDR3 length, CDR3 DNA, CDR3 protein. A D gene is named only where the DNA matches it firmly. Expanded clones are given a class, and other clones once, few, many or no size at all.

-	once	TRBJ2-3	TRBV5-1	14	TGCGCCAGCAGCTTTGGAGAGAGCACAGATACGCAGTATTTT	CASSFGESTDTQYF
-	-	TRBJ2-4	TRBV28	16	TGTGCCAGCAGTTTATCAGGGACGGCGGCCAAAAACATTCAGTACTTC	CASSLSGTAAKNIQYF
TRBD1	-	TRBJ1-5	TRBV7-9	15	TGTGCCAGCAGCTTAGGGACAGGGCAGAATCAGCCCCAGCATTTT	CASSLGTGQNQPQHF
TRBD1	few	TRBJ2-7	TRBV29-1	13	TGCAGCGTTGGAGGTGGACAGGGCCACGAGCAGTACTTC	CSVGGGQGHEQYF
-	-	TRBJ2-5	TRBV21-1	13	TGTGCCAGCAGCCCACAGGGGCGAGAGACCCAGTACTTC	CASSPQGRETQYF
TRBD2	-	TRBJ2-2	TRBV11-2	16	TGTGCCAGCAGCTTAGCGGGACTAGAGAACACCGGGGAGCTGTTTTTT	CASSLAGLENTGELFF
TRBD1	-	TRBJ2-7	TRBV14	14	TGTGCCAGCAGCCAAGATCTGGCACAGGGGAAGCAGTACTTC	CASSQDLAQGKQYF
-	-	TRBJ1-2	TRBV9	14	TGTGCCAGCAGCGCAGGGTTTCAAGACTATGGCTACACCTTC	CASSAGFQDYGYTF
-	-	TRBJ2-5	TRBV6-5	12	TGTGCCAGCAGGTCTCCCCAAGAGACCCAGTACTTC	CASRSPQETQYF
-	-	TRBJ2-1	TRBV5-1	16	TGCGCCAGCAGCCTCTCCCAAAGGACGGGCCGGAATGAGCAGTTCTTC	CASSLSQRTGRNEQFF
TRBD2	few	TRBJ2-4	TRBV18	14	TGTGCCAGCTCACCACGGATACGGGAGGACATTCAGTACTTC	CASSPRIREDIQYF
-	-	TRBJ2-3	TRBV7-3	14	TGTGCCAGCAGCTTAAGCTCTGGCACAGATACGCAGTATTTT	CASSLSSGTDTQYF
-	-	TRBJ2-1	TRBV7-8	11	TGTGCCAGCAGCTTATATCATGAGCAGTTCTTC	CASSLYHEQFF
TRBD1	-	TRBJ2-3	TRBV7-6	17	TGTGCCAGCAGCTTAGTTTCGGGGACAGAGGTGGCAGATACGCAGTATTTT	CASSLVSGTEVADTQYF
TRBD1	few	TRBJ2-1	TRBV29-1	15	TGCAGCGTTGATACCTACAGGGGCAATTACAATGAGCAGTTCTTC	CSVDTYRGNYNEQFF
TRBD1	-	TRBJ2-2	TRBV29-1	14	TGCAGCGTTGTGGGACAGAAAAACACCGGGGAGCTGTTTTTT	CSVVGQKNTGELFF
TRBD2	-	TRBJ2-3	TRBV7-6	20	TGTGCCAGCAGCTTAGTCCCGAGGACTAGCGGGTCACGGGGCACAGATACGCAGTATTTT	CASSLVPRTSGSRGTDTQYF